Shown below are 22 T cell receptor beta chains from a single sample sequenced in a study of blood T cells in healthy people across ages. With a J-beta primer mix and a sample-barcoded 5' primer, a second PCR ran about 7 to 11 cycles. TCRdb called the 5' RACE reads again in MiXCR, with one record for every CDR3 protein. There are 1.8 million or so distinct CDR3 sequences in the sample; more than 35% occur only once, and more than 20% lies in the top ten. The specimen sequenced was blood. The receptors derive from a human donor in good health.

The chain carries TRBV29-1 and TRBJ1-1; no clear D gene. CDR3 length: 14 amino acids. Trimming cost V 0 bases and J 5 bases, with 13 bases left between them. Looked up from germline, CDR1 is SQVTM and CDR2 is ANQGSEA. CDR3 amino acids: CSVEDRAWETEAFF. Written as DNA, the CDR3 is TGCAGCGTTGAAGATCGCGCATGGGAAACTGAAGCTTTCTTT.

This chain uses TRBV12-5 with TRBJ1-6, with TRBD1 matching over 8 bases. Germline V gives CDR1 LGHNT, CDR2 FRNRAP. The length of the CDR3 is 17 residues. With V trimmed by 0 bases and J by 7 bases, 8 bases remained unmatched. The CDR3 coding sequence is TGTGCTAGTGGTTTGGTAACCCGGACAGGGAGGAATTCACCCCTCCACTTT. Its translation: CASGLVTRTGRNSPLHF.

This chain links TRBV5-1 with TRBJ1-5; TRBD1 is a possible D gene (6 bases). The V end lost 4 bases, the J end lost 6 bases, and 14 bases lay between the germline ends. This CDR3 comprises 14 residues. Per germline, CDR1 SGHRS and CDR2 YFSETQ. In DNA form, the CDR3 reads TGCGCCAGCAGCGCTACAGGGTGGCCTCAGCCCCAGCATTTT. Amino acids: CASSATGWPQPQHF.

The rearrangement links TRBV7-2 to TRBJ2-5; D is unresolved. CDR3 length: 14 amino acids. Trimming removed 5 bases from V and 2 bases from J, with 12 bases in between. The germline CDR1 and CDR2 sequences are SGHTA and FQGNSA. CDR3 region: CASSTHRAQETQYF. The CDR3 nucleotides read TGTGCCAGCAGCACGCACAGAGCTCAAGAGACCCAGTACTTC.

As concerns this clonotype: At one of its ends the junction is not consistent with the germline gene, which may arise from a read error. J is TRBJ1-6 and V is TRBV7-3; D is uncertain. CDR3 size: 14 residues. Germline CDR1 is SGHTA and CDR2 is FQGTGA. The CDR3 spells CAGSLNSYNSPLHF. CDR3 bases: TGTGCCGGCAGCTTAAACTCCTATAATTCACCCCTCCACTTT.

The chain recombines TRBV12-3 or TRBV12-4 with TRBJ2-6, with D unresolved. The CDR3 length is 17 residues. V was clipped by 8 bases and J by 1 base, with 18 bases between them. The CDR3 protein is CASVLIGQTSGANVLTF. In nucleotides, the CDR3 is TGTGCCAGCGTTCTCATTGGGCAGACGTCTGGGGCCAACGTCCTGACTTTC.

Ten or more counts support this clonotype. The rearrangement uses TRBV7-9 and TRBJ2-1; TRBD2 agrees at 7 bases. Trimming took 3 bases from V and 15 from J; bases not matched to a gene: 5. CDR3 length equals 11 residues. In germline, CDR1 is SEHNR, CDR2 FQNEAQ (reference sequence). Here the CDR3 reads CASSFGGRAFF. CDR3 sequence (DNA): TGTGCCAGCAGCTTTGGGGGGAGGGCGTTCTTC.

This chain joins TRBV4-2 and TRBJ2-4; D is tentatively TRBD1 or TRBD2 (5 bases each). The CDR3 spans 13 residues. CDR1 and CDR2 from the germline V gene are LGHNA and YNFKEQ. The ends were cut back, 0 bases at V and 13 bases at J, with 13 bases in the middle. The CDR3 coding sequence is TGTGCCAGCAGCCAAGATTTTCGGGGCCCGCAGTACTTC. Protein sequence: CASSQDFRGPQYF.

This clonotype was seen a handful of times. This rearrangement joins TRBV18 to TRBJ1-2; possibly TRBD1 for D (5 bases). Trimming removed 4 bases from V and 8 bases from J, with 11 bases in between. The germline V gene has CDR1 KGHSH and CDR2 LQKENI. The CDR3 totals 12 residues. The CDR3 sequence is CASSQQQDGYTF. The CDR3 coding sequence is TGTGCCAGCTCACAACAACAGGACGGCTACACCTTC.

The chain uses TRBV18 and TRBJ1-1; D is unresolved. The CDR3 totals 15 residues. Germline V lookup: CDR1 KGHSH, CDR2 LQKENI. V was cut by 2 bases and J by 0 bases, with 10 bases left in between. The CDR3 DNA reads TGTGCCAGCTCACCATATTACGGATTGAACACTGAAGCTTTCTTT. Encoded protein: CASSPYYGLNTEAFF.

Comment on this clonotype: A much larger clone differs from this one at a single base, so this may be a read error. V is TRBV28 and J is TRBJ2-1; weak D call: TRBD1 (5 bases). This CDR3 is built from 12 residues. Germline V gene data show CDR1 as MDHEN and CDR2 as SYDVKM. The DNA of the CDR3 is TGTGCCAGCACAGGGTCCTACGATGAGCAGTTCTTC. Translating gives CASTGSYDEQFF.

J is TRBJ2-5 and V is TRBV7-2, with D possibly matching TRBD1 (6 bases). The CDR3 is 15 amino acids. Germline assignment: CDR1 SGHTA and CDR2 FQGNSA. The V end lost 0 bases, the J end lost 1 base, and 9 bases lay between the germline ends. CDR3 sequence: CASSLASTGQETQYF. The DNA for the CDR3 is TGTGCCAGCAGCTTAGCTTCGACAGGCCAAGAGACCCAGTACTTC.

There are a few counts of this clonotype. The chain uses TRBV20-1 and TRBJ2-7; no firm D call. Germline V gives CDR1 DFQATT, CDR2 SNEGSKA (reference sequence). The CDR3 has 13 amino acids. Trimming stripped 4 bases from V and 7 bases from J, with 17 bases between. The CDR3 sequence is CSAKKGSGEEQYF. The CDR3 region has the DNA TGCAGTGCTAAGAAAGGGTCCGGAGAAGAGCAGTACTTC.

The chain links TRBV20-1 to TRBJ1-2; TRBD1 agrees at 7 bases. V lost 0 bases to trimming and J lost 5 bases; unmatched junction nucleotides: 12. Germline values: CDR1 DFQATT, CDR2 SNEGSKA (reference sequence). The CDR3 extends over 16 amino acids. The CDR3 sequence is CSAREQGGVLVYGYTF. DNA for the CDR3: TGCAGTGCTAGAGAGCAGGGGGGCGTTCTCGTTTATGGCTACACCTTC.

There are a few counts of this clonotype. The chain recombines TRBV5-1 with TRBJ2-1; TRBD2 matches at 9 bases. Germline CDR1 and CDR2: SGHRS and YFSETQ. V was pared by 1 base and J by 7 bases, with 9 bases of the junction left unmatched. This CDR3 has 16 amino acids. The CDR3 region is CASSLSSGGRVNEQFF. The CDR3 bases are TGCGCCAGCAGCTTGAGTAGCGGGGGTAGAGTGAATGAGCAGTTCTTC.

This clonotype was counted between two and nine times. The CDR3 bases are TGTGCCAGCAGCGTAGACGGGACAGGGAACACTGAAGCTTTCTTT. As protein: CASSVDGTGNTEAFF. This rearrangement joins TRBV9 to TRBJ1-1, with 8 bases matching TRBD1. The trim removed 0 bases at V and 1 base at J, leaving 2 bases unmatched. Looked up from germline, CDR1 is SGDLS and CDR2 is YYNGEE. This CDR3 region has 15 residues.

CDR3 region: CASSFVPRAAKEQFF. The CDR3 bases are TGTGCCAGCAGCTTTGTTCCCCGGGCCGCTAAGGAGCAGTTCTTC. V and J are TRBV11-1 and TRBJ2-1; D remains ambiguous. V lost 3 bases and J lost 10, with 19 bases in between. The CDR3 covers 15 residues. CDR1 and CDR2 (germline): SGHAT, FQDESV (reference sequence). Variable domain in full (rest from reference TRBV11-1 and TRBJ2-1): EAEVAQSPRYKITEKSQAVAFWCDPISGHATLYWYRQILGQGPELLVQFQDESVVDDSQLPKDRFSAERLKGVDSTLKIQPAELGDSAMYLCASSFVPRAAKEQFFGPGTRLTVL.

The table lists this clonotype with a count of one. V and J are TRBV27 and TRBJ1-1; 8 nucleotides align to TRBD1. V shed 5 bases and J 4 bases; nucleotides not matched to a gene: 6. Germline assignment: CDR1 MNHEY and CDR2 SMNVEV (reference sequence). The CDR3 consists of 14 residues. The DNA for the CDR3 is TGTGCCAGCAGTCGGACAGGGACGGTCACTGAAGCTTTCTTT. Its translation: CASSRTGTVTEAFF.

In the case of this clonotype: Sequence at one end of the junction differs from germline and may be a read error. The V call is TRBV5-1, the J call TRBJ2-1; TRBD1 matches 12 bases. The CDR3 is made up of 16 amino acids. The germline CDR1 and CDR2 sequences are SGHRS and YFSETQ. CDR3 loop: CASSGTGTGGYNEQFF. Here the CDR3 DNA reads TGCGCCAGCAGTGGGACCGGGACAGGGGGCTACAACGAGCAGTTCTTC.

The rearrangement links TRBV29-1 to TRBJ1-1; the D gene is possibly TRBD1 (6 bases). The CDR3 extends over 14 amino acids. Trimming left V 7 bases short and J 1 base short, with 16 bases between. CDR1 is SQVTM, CDR2 ANQGSEA, per germline. CDR3 nucleotides: TGCAGCGCCTCAGGGGCGCCGGGGAACACTGAAGCTTTCTTT. Its translation: CSASGAPGNTEAFF.

This clonotype has only a few counts. The chain uses TRBV10-3 and TRBJ2-1, with 8 bases fitting TRBD2. The ends lost 4 bases at V and 8 bases at J; junction bases unmatched: 7. This CDR3 contains 14 residues. From germline, CDR1 is ENHRY and CDR2 SYGVKD. CDR3 sequence: CAISVSGVVDEQFF. CDR3 sequence (DNA): TGTGCCATCAGTGTTAGCGGGGTAGTCGATGAGCAGTTCTTC.

V gene TRBV27 combines with J gene TRBJ1-2; 7 bases fit TRBD1. The CDR3 extends over 14 amino acids. The V segment lost 5 bases and the J segment 6 bases; nucleotides outside the gene matches: 9. The V gene's germline CDR1 is MNHEY and CDR2 SMNVEV (reference sequence). CDR3: CASSHDLTGDGYTF. The CDR3 DNA reads TGTGCCAGCAGTCACGACCTCACAGGGGATGGCTACACCTTC.